The T cell receptor beta chain described here comes from a study of PD-L1 blockade in urothelial cancer. Broader study findings: Prediction of better survival came from below-median pretreatment blood TCR clonality.

Data came from immunoSEQ multiplex PCR; TCRdb stores just in-frame clones and leaves some out. Among some 100,000 clones listed, 89% were seen once. Documented time point: pretreatment peripheral blood. On this clone itself: Its specificity is unknown.

The sequence was collected from a woman older than 75 with urothelial cancer. Here the sequenced sample was PBMCs, taken around atezolizumab (anti-PD-L1) treatment.

This CDR3 is CASSLLAGAGETQYF. The CDR3 DNA reads as TGTGCCAGCAGCTTACTAGCGGGGGCGGGAGAGACCCAGTACTTC. The rearrangement uses TRBV7-2 and TRBJ2-5; 10 nucleotides match TRBD2. CDR1 SGHTA and CDR2 FQGNSA come from the germline V gene. The CDR3 is 15 residues long. V dropped 2 bases and J dropped 4; count of bases not matched to a gene: 4.